The T cell receptor beta chain under discussion was sequenced for a study of CD8+CD57+ T cells in acquired aplastic anemia. The wider study: Sorted CD4+ plus CD8+ cells gave DNA averaging 3.2 ug.

Overall study results and limits: There were about 27 CD8+ CDR3 sequences that occurred in both patients and controls. A significant difference in CD8+ Simpson's diversity between patients and controls was not found.

Worth noting for this clonotype: What it recognizes is unknown.

The CDR3 contains 14 residues. Germline CDR1 ENHRY, CDR2 SYGVKD. J gave up 4 bases and V 7 bases, and 6 bases lay outside the gene matches. Genomic DNA, the template, was used for profiling of the TCR beta VDJ and CDR3. One entry per CDR3 protein, called by TCRdb with MiXCR from the reads. The data contain about 190,000 distinct CDR3 sequences, 64% of them singletons. J is TRBJ2-3 and V is TRBV10-3; 9 bases align to TRBD1. This clonotype was obtained from a human donor with severe aplastic anemia or a healthy control (not recorded which). Material for sequencing was sorted CD4+, CD8+, or CD8+CD57+ T cells (not recorded which) from PBMCs. CDR3 loop: CAITRDRDPDTQYF. CDR3 sequence (DNA): TGTGCCATCACCCGGGACAGGGACCCAGATACGCAGTATTTT.